The 10 T cell receptor beta chains listed next were all sequenced from one sample in a study of blood T cell repertoires in COVID-19. Sequencing used immunoSEQ multiplex PCR; TCRdb keeps in-frame clones, though not all of them. The data contain approximately 70,000 clones, 82% of them seen just once; the ten biggest clones take up over 15%. Sequencing was performed on peripheral blood. The source is a human donor in a cohort sampled during active COVID-19.

The rearrangement joins TRBV10-3 to TRBJ1-1, with D possibly matching TRBD1 (5 bases). The CDR3 totals 13 residues. V lost 4 bases and J 5 bases, leaving 11 bases between the germline ends. The germline V gene encodes CDR1 ENHRY and CDR2 SYGVKD. CDR3 sequence: CAISVSGGTEAFF. For the CDR3, the DNA is TGTGCCATCAGTGTCTCGGGGGGGACTGAAGCTTTCTTT.

V and J are TRBV11-3 and TRBJ2-7; the match to TRBD1 covers 9 bases. From germline, CDR1 is SGHNT and CDR2 YENEEA. This CDR3 has 14 amino acids. The J segment lost 5 bases and the V segment lost 9 bases, leaving 11 bases of the junction unmatched. The CDR3 here is CASLRDREENEQYF. CDR3 bases: TGTGCCAGTCTCCGGGACAGGGAGGAAAACGAGCAGTACTTC. Filled out from reference TRBV11-3 and TRBJ2-7, the complete variable domain reads EAGVVQSPRYKIIEKKQPVAFWCNPISGHNTLYWYLQNLGQGPELLIRYENEEAVDDSQLPKDRFSAERLKGVDSTLKIQPAELGDSAVYLCASLRDREENEQYFGPGTRLTVT.

The chain has TRBV21-1 and TRBJ2-2; TRBD1 is taken as the D call from the table, unchecked against the DNA. TRBV21-1 is tagged as a pseudogene. The CDR3 is made up of 15 amino acids. The CDR3 loop is CASRRTGGPSGELFF. CDR3 bases: TGTGCCAGCCGACGGACAGGGGGCCCCTCCGGGGAGCTGTTTTTT.

This chain uses TRBV7-9 with TRBJ1-2; D ambiguous. With 8 bases removed from V and 0 bases from J, the gap between germline ends came to 13 bases. The V gene's germline CDR1 is SEHNR and CDR2 FQNEAQ (reference sequence). The CDR3 length is 14 residues. The CDR3 sequence: CASLFDGANYGYTF. The CDR3 DNA reads as TGTGCCAGCCTTTTTGATGGAGCTAACTATGGCTACACCTTC.

The rearrangement links TRBV6-2 or TRBV6-3 to TRBJ1-5; the match to TRBD1 covers 8 bases. J was trimmed by 2 bases and V by 4 bases; bases with no gene match: 7. CDR1 MNHEY and CDR2 SVGEGT come from the germline V gene. This CDR3 region has 16 residues. In DNA, the CDR3 is TGTGCCAGCAGTTCCGGACAGGGTGGGGGCAATCAGCCCCAGCATTTT. Translating it yields CASSSGQGGGNQPQHF.

The chain employs TRBV7-2 and TRBJ2-3; maybe TRBD1 (5 bases). The ends were cut back, 6 bases at V and 7 bases at J, with 17 bases in the middle. This CDR3 spans 14 amino acids. The germline CDR1 and CDR2 sequences are SGHTA and FQGNSA. CDR3 nucleotide sequence: TGTGCCAGCAGTTACTACACCTCAGGGTATACGCAGTATTTT. It specifies CASSYYTSGYTQYF.

This sequence joins TRBV18 and TRBJ1-2; 11 nucleotides agree with TRBD1. The CDR3 consists of 15 residues. J was trimmed by 14 bases and V by 3 bases; bases with no gene match: 14. Germline values: CDR1 KGHSH, CDR2 LQKENI. CDR3 in DNA: TGTGCCAGCTCACCTATCCGGGACAGGGGGGCATACGAGACCTTC. This encodes CASSPIRDRGAYETF.

The chain links TRBV5-1 to TRBJ2-7; a possible D gene is TRBD2 (5 bases). CDR1 is SGHRS, CDR2 YFSETQ, per germline. The V gene lost 0 bases and the J gene lost 4 bases, with 8 bases spanning the gap. The CDR3 covers 13 residues. As DNA, the CDR3 is TGCGCCAGCAGCTTGGGGGGAGAGTACGAGCAGTACTTC. Translating it yields CASSLGGEYEQYF.

The V call is TRBV5-4, the J call TRBJ1-1, with a tentative D call TRBD1 (5 bases). Trimming cost V 0 bases and J 1 base, with 10 bases left between them. The germline V gene has CDR1 SGHNT and CDR2 YYREEE (reference sequence). The CDR3 is 15 amino acids. The CDR3 here is CASSLARGWNTEAFF. CDR3 sequence (DNA): TGTGCCAGCAGCTTGGCAAGGGGATGGAACACTGAAGCTTTCTTT.

V is TRBV3-1 (or the pseudogene TRBV3-2) and J is TRBJ2-6; a weak D match, TRBD1 (6 bases). V dropped 7 bases and J dropped 1 base, with 11 bases sitting between them. Germline V gene lookup returns CDR1 LGHDT and CDR2 YNNKEL (reference sequence). The CDR3 length is 15 residues. The CDR3 region is CASKSQGSGANVLTF. The CDR3 DNA sequence: TGTGCCAGCAAGTCCCAGGGGTCTGGGGCCAACGTCCTGACTTTC.